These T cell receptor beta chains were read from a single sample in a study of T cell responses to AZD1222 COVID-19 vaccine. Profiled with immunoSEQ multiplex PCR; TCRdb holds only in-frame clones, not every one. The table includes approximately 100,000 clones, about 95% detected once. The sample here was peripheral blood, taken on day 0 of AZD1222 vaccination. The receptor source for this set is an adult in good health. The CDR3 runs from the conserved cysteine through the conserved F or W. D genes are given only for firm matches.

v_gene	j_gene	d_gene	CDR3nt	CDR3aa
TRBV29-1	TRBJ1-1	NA	TGCAGCGTTGGGGGCAGGGGTATGAACACTGAAGCTTTCTTT	CSVGGRGMNTEAFF
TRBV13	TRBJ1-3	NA	TGTGCCAGCAGCTTAGCCGACAGAACCCCCTCTGGAAACACCATATATTTT	CASSLADRTPSGNTIYF
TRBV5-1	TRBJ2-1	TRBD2	TGCGCCAGCAGCTTGGAAACCCGAGGTGGGACTAGCGGGAGGTCAGGCAATGAGCAGTTCTTC	CASSLETRGGTSGRSGNEQFF
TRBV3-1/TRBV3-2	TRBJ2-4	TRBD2	TGTGCCAGCAGCCGGACTAGCCCCATTGTCATTCAGTACTTC	CASSRTSPIVIQYF
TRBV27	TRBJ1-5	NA	TGTGCCAGCAGTCTCTCAAGCAATCAGCCCCAGCATTTT	CASSLSSNQPQHF
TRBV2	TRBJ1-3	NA	TGTGCCAGCAGTGGTGAGACAGCCTCTGGAAACACCATATATTTT	CASSGETASGNTIYF
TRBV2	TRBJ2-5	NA	TGTGCCAGCAGTCAGGGACCCCGACAAGAGACCCAGTACTTC	CASSQGPRQETQYF
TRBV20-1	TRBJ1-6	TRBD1	TGCAGTGCTAGTGGCGACAGGGGGCAGGTCTATAATTCACCCCTCCACTTT	CSASGDRGQVYNSPLHF
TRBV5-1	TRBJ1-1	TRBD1	TGCGCCAGCAGCTACGGGACAGCCACTGAAGCTTTCTTT	CASSYGTATEAFF
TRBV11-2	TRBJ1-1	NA	TGTGCCAGTTCAGACACCGATCTTACCTTGAACACTGAAGCTTTCTTT	CASSDTDLTLNTEAFF